The T cell receptor (beta chain) described here comes from a study of cytomegalovirus exposure and HLA in healthy donors. PCR employed 60 Vbeta and 13 Jbeta primers. This table comes from immunoSEQ multiplex PCR, and its TCRdb copy is limited to in-frame clones, with some not included. The repertoire holds some 130,000 clones, with around four fifths as singletons. Between the trimmed V and J ends, which lost 5 bases and 4 bases, there was a span of 15 bases. The CDR3 runs 15 residues. Germline V gene data show CDR1 as LNHDA and CDR2 as SQIVND (reference sequence). Sequencing was done on a sample of PBMCs. This clonotype was obtained from a woman in her thirties or forties in good health and CMV-seronegative. The V gene is TRBV19, the J gene TRBJ1-5; D not certain. Here the CDR3 reads CASSLSGSLNQPQHF. CDR3 in DNA: TGTGCCAGTAGTCTAAGCGGCAGCCTAAATCAGCCCCAGCATTTT.